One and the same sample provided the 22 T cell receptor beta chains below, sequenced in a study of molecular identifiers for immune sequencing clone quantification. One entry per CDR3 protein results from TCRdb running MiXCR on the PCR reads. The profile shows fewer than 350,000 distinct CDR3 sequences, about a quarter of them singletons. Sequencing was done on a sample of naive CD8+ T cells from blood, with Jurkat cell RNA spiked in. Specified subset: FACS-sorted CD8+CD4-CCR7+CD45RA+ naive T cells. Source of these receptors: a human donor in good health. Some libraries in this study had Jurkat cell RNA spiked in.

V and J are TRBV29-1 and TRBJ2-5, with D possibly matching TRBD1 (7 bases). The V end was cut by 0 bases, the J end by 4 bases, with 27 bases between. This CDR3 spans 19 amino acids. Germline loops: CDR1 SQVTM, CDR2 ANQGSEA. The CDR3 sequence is CSVEDPEGRGVVEGETQYF. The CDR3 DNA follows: TGCAGCGTTGAAGATCCCGAAGGCAGGGGGGTAGTGGAAGGAGAGACCCAGTACTTC.

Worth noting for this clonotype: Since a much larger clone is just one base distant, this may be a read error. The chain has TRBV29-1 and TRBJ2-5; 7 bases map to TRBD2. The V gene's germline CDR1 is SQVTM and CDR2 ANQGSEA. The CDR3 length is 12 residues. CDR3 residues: CGVRGSEETQYF. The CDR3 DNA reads TGCGGCGTGCGGGGGTCGGAGGAGACCCAGTACTTC.

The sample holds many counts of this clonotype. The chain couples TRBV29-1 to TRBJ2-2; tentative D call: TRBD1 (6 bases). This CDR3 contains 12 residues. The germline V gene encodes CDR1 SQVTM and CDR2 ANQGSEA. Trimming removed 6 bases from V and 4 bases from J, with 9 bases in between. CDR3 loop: CSVRGSTGELFF. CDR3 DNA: TGCAGCGTCAGGGGAAGCACCGGGGAGCTGTTTTTT.

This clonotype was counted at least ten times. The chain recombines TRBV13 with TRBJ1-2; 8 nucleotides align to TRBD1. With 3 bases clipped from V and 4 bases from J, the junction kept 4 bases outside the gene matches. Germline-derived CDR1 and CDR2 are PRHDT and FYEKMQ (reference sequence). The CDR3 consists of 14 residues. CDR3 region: CASSFRGHRYGYTF. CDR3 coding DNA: TGTGCCAGCAGCTTCAGGGGGCACCGCTATGGCTACACCTTC.

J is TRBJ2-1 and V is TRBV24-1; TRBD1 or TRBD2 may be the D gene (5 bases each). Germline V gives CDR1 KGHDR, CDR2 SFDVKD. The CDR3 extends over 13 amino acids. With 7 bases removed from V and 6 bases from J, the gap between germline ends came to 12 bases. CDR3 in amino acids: CATSVGVCNEQFF. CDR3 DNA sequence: TGTGCCACCAGCGTGGGGGTGTGCAATGAGCAGTTCTTC.

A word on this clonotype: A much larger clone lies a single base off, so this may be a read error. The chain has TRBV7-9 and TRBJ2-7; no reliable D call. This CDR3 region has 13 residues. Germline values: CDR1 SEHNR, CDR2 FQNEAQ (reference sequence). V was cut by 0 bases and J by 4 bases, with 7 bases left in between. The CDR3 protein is CASSLAPEYEQYF. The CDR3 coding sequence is TGTGCCAGCAGCTTAGCCCCGGAGTACGAGCAGTACTTC.

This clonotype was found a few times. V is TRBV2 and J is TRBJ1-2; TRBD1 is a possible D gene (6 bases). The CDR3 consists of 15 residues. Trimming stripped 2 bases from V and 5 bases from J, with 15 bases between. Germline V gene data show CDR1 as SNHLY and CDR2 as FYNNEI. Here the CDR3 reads CASSEWQGIEYGYTF. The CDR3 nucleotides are TGTGCCAGCAGTGAATGGCAGGGGATAGAATATGGCTACACCTTC. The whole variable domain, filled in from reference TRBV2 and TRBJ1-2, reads EPEVTQTPSHQVTQMGQEVILRCVPISNHLYFYWYRQILGQKVEFLVSFYNNEISEKSEIFDDQFSVERPDGSNFTLKIRSTKLEDSAMYFCASSEWQGIEYGYTFGSGTRLTVV.

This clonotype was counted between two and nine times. This CDR3 reads CASSLWVSSDEQFF. In DNA form, the CDR3 reads TGCGCCAGCAGCTTGTGGGTTAGCAGCGATGAGCAGTTCTTC. The rearrangement links TRBV5-1 to TRBJ2-1, with D uncertain. This CDR3 has 14 residues. The V gene's germline CDR1 is SGHRS and CDR2 YFSETQ. The V end was cut by 1 base, the J end by 8 bases, with 13 bases between.

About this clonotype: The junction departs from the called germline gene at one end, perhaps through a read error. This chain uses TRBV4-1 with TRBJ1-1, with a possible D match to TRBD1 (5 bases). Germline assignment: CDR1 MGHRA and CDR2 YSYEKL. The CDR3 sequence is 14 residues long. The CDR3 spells CANSQGSGWTEAFF. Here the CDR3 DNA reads TGCGCCAACAGCCAAGGATCAGGGTGGACTGAAGCTTTCTTT.

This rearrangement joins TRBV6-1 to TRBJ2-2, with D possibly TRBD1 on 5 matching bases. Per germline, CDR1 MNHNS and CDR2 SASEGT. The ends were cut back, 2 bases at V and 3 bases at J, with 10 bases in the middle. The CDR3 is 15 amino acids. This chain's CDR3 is CASSEPGRDTGELFF. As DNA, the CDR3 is TGTGCCAGCAGTGAACCCGGCAGGGACACCGGGGAGCTGTTTTTT.

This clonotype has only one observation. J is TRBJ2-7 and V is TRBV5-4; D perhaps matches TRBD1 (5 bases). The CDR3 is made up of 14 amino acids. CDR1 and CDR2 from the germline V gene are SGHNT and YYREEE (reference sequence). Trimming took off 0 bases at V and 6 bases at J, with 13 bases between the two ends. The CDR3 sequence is CASSLGREMGEQYF. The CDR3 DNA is TGTGCCAGCAGCTTGGGCAGGGAAATGGGCGAGCAGTACTTC.

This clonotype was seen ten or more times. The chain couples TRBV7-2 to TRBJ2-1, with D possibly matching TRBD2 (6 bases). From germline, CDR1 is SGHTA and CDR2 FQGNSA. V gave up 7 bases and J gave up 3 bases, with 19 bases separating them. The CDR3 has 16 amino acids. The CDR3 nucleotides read TGTGCCAGCAACCCACCCCCTAGCGTTAACTACAATGAGCAGTTCTTC. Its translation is CASNPPPSVNYNEQFF.

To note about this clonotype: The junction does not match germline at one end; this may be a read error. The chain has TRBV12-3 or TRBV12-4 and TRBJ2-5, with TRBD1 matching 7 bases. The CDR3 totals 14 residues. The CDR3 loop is CACSPGTDKETQYF. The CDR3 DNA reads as TGTGCCTGCAGCCCCGGGACAGACAAAGAGACCCAGTACTTC.

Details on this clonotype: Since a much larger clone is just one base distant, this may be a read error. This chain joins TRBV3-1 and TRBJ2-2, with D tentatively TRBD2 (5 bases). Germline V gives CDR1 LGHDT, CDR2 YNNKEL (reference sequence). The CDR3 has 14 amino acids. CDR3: CASSPGMNTGELLF. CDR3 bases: TGTGCCAGCAGCCCCGGGATGAACACCGGGGAGCTGCTTTTT.

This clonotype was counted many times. The CDR3 protein is CASSYTGSSEQYF. The CDR3, as DNA: TGTGCCAGCAGCTATACAGGGTCGAGTGAGCAGTACTTC. The V and J genes are TRBV5-6 and TRBJ2-7; D is perhaps TRBD1 (6 bases). The CDR3 has 13 residues. CDR1 is SGHDT and CDR2 is YYEEEE in the germline V gene. V gave up 3 bases and J gave up 7 bases, with 14 bases separating them.

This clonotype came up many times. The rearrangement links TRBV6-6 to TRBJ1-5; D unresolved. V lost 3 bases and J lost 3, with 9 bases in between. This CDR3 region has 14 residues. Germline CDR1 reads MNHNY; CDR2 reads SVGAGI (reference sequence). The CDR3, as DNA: TGTGCCAGCAGTTATATGGGGAACAATCAGCCCCAGCATTTT. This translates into CASSYMGNNQPQHF.

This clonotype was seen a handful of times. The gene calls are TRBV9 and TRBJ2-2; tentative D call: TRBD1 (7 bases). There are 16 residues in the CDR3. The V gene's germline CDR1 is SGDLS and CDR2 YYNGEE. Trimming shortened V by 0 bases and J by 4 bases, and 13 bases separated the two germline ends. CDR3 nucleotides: TGTGCCAGCAGCGTAGATGGAGGGGGCGGCACCGGGGAGCTGTTTTTT. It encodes CASSVDGGGGTGELFF.

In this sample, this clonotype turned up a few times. CDR3 loop: CASSLGGAVQETQYF. CDR3 sequence (DNA): TGTGCCAGCAGTTTAGGCGGGGCAGTTCAAGAGACCCAGTACTTC. V is TRBV12-3 or TRBV12-4 and J is TRBJ2-5; a weak D match, TRBD2 (6 bases). With 1 base removed from V and 2 bases from J, the gap between germline ends came to 11 bases. The CDR3 loop spans 15 amino acids.

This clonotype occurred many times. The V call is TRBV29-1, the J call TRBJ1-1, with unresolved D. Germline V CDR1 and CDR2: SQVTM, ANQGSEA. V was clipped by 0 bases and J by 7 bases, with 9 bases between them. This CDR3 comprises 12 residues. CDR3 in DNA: TGCAGCGTTGAAGATTGGGCAGGTGAAGCTTTCTTT. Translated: CSVEDWAGEAFF.

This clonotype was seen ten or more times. In nucleotides, the CDR3 is TGTGCCAGCAGTTTTGGGGCCGAGCAGTACTTC. Protein product: CASSFGAEQYF. The genes are TRBV28 and TRBJ2-7, with D possibly matching TRBD1 (5 bases). V lost 3 bases, J lost 6 bases, and 6 bases lay in between. The CDR3 has 11 residues. Germline lookup yields CDR1 MDHEN and CDR2 SYDVKM.

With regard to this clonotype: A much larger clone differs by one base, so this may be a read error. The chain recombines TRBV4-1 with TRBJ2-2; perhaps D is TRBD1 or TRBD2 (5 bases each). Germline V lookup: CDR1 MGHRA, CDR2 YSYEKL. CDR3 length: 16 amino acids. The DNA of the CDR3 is TGCGCCAGCAGTCACCGGGACGTATCGAACACCGGGGAGCAGTTTTTT. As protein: CASSHRDVSNTGEQFF.

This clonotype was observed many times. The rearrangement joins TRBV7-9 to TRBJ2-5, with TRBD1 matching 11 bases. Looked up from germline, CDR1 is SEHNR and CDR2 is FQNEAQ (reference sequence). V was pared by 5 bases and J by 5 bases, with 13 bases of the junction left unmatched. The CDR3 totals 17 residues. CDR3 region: CASSKLDRGRPRETQYF. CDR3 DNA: TGTGCCAGCAGCAAATTGGACAGGGGGCGCCCCAGGGAGACCCAGTACTTC.